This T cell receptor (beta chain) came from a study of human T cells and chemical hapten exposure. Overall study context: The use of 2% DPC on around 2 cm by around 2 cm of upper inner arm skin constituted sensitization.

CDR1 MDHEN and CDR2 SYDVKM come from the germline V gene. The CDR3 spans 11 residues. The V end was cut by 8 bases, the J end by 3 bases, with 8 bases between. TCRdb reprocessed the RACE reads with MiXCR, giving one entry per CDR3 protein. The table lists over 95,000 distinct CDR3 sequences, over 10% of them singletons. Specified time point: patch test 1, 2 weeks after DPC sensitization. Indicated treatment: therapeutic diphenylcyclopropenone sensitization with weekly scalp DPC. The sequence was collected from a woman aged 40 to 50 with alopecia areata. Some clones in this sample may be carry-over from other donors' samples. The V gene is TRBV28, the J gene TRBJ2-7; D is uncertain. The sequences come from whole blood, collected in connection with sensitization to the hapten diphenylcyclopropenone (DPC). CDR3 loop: CASEERYEQYF. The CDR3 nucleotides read TGTGCCAGCGAGGAGCGCTACGAGCAGTACTTC.